These T cell receptor beta chains were read from a single sample in a study of blood T cells in healthy people across ages. TCRdb analysed the 5' RACE reads with MiXCR anew, one entry per CDR3 protein. This sample has around 1.5 million distinct CDR3 sequences, with about 31% found just once. Sequences were obtained from blood. All receptors come from a woman in her 30s in good health. CDR3s include the opening cysteine and the closing phenylalanine or tryptophan. A D gene is named only where the DNA matches it firmly. The listing skips clone size in some rows; elsewhere it reads once, few, many or a size class.

TRBV4-1	TRBJ1-2	few	-	TGCGCCAGCAGCCCAGTCCCGGGACCGGAAATATATGGCTACACCTTC	CASSPVPGPEIYGYTF
TRBV10-1	TRBJ2-1	-	-	TGCGCCAGCAGTGACCAGGGAAAGCAGTTCTTC	CASSDQGKQFF
TRBV3-1	TRBJ1-2	many	-	TGTGCCAGTAATACAGGGAACTATGGCTACACCTTC	CASNTGNYGYTF
TRBV30	TRBJ1-2	-	-	TGTGCCTGGAGTGTAAAGGCCGGGGGCTACACCTTC	CAWSVKAGGYTF
TRBV20-1	TRBJ1-1	-	-	TGCAGTGCTAGAAGAAGGGGTTATCCCCGAAACACTGAAGCTTTCTTT	CSARRRGYPRNTEAFF
TRBV20-1	TRBJ1-4	few	TRBD1	TGCAGTGCGAGGACAGGGCAGTTAGGAAAACTGTTTTTT	CSARTGQLGKLFF
TRBV3-1	TRBJ1-2	few	-	TGTGCCAGCAGCCAAGATTGGAATGGCTACACCTTC	CASSQDWNGYTF
TRBV7-2	TRBJ1-5	few	-	TGTGCCAGCAGCCGTACCCGGGGTAAATGGAATCAGCCCCAGCATTTT	CASSRTRGKWNQPQHF
TRBV6-1	TRBJ2-1	-	TRBD1	TGTGCCAGCAGCCGGGACAGGGTAGCCGATGAGCAGTTCTTC	CASSRDRVADEQFF
TRBV20-1	TRBJ1-5	many	TRBD1	TGCAGTGCTAGGGGCCAGGGGGGTTCTCAGCCCCAGCATTTT	CSARGQGGSQPQHF
TRBV20-1	TRBJ1-5	-	-	TGCAGTGCTAGGTCGCAGGGAAATTATCAGCCCCAGCATTTT	CSARSQGNYQPQHF
TRBV11-1	TRBJ2-1	-	TRBD2	TGTGCCAGCAGCGGGGGACTAGCAGGGGGGGATGAGCAGTTCTTC	CASSGGLAGGDEQFF
TRBV7-2	TRBJ1-5	few	-	TGTGCCAGCAGCTTGTCCGGGGGCGTCGAGCCCCAGCATTTT	CASSLSGGVEPQHF
TRBV15	TRBJ2-1	many	-	TGTGCCACCAGCACGAACGGGGACAATGAGCAGTTCTTC	CATSTNGDNEQFF
TRBV6-5	TRBJ2-1	-	-	TGTGCCAGCAGGAGTGGGTACAGCTCCTACAATGAGCAGTTCTTC	CASRSGYSSYNEQFF